This is a list of T cell receptor beta chains from one sample in a study of post-analysis software for immune sequencing data. TCRdb re-called the PCR reads through MiXCR, storing one row per CDR3 protein. The sample includes more than 350,000 distinct CDR3 sequences, roughly 38% seen only once; the top ten take 7.6%. Sequencing input: blood. Receptors were obtained from a girl aged 2 to 9 with multiple sclerosis. Each CDR3 is given with its conserved first and last residue. A D gene is named only where the DNA matches it firmly. Not every row has a clone size; where given, it reads once, few, many or a size class.

d_gene,j_gene,v_gene,abundance,CDR3nt,CDR3aa
TRBD1,TRBJ1-4,TRBV7-9,.,TGTGCCAGCAGCTTTATCAGGGGGAATAATGAAAAACTGTTTTTT,CASSFIRGNNEKLFF
TRBD2,TRBJ2-1,TRBV4-2,.,TGTGCCAGCAGCCAAGAGGACGCTAGCGGGGGAAATGAGCAGTTCTTC,CASSQEDASGGNEQFF
.,TRBJ1-2,TRBV6-1,few,TGTGCCAGCAGTGAATACCGAGGACAGAATGGCTACACCTTC,CASSEYRGQNGYTF
.,TRBJ1-2,TRBV15,.,TGTGCCACCAGCAGAGATGGGGATATTGGCTACACCTTC,CATSRDGDIGYTF
.,TRBJ2-7,TRBV20-1,.,TGCAGTGCTGACCGCGCTACGACTGGGAACGAGCAGTACTTC,CSADRATTGNEQYF
TRBD2,TRBJ2-3,TRBV20-1,few,TGCAGTGCTAGAAAAAACCGACTAGCGGACACAGATACGCAGTATTTT,CSARKNRLADTDTQYF
.,TRBJ2-7,TRBV12-3/TRBV12-4,.,TGTGCCAGCACCCGACGAGGGGGGGACTACGAGCAGTACTTC,CASTRRGGDYEQYF
TRBD2,TRBJ2-5,TRBV7-9,few,TGTGCCAGCAGCACTGGACCTAGCGGACCCGGGGAGACCCAGTACTTC,CASSTGPSGPGETQYF
.,TRBJ1-2,TRBV6-2/TRBV6-3,.,TGTGCCAGCACCCAGTTTCGACTTGGCTGGGGCTACACCTTC,CASTQFRLGWGYTF
TRBD2,TRBJ2-1,TRBV12-3/TRBV12-4,few,TGTGCCAGCAGCCCCCGGGAGGAAAACTTCAATGAGCAGTTCTTC,CASSPREENFNEQFF
.,TRBJ2-3,TRBV12-3/TRBV12-4,.,TGTGCCAGCAGTTTAGGTGGGAGAGTGCGCACAGATACGCAGTATTTT,CASSLGGRVRTDTQYF
.,TRBJ2-7,TRBV6-5,.,TGTGCCAGCAAACGACAGTCCTACAATGAGCAGTACTTC,CASKRQSYNEQYF
.,TRBJ2-1,TRBV28,.,TGTGCCAGCAGTTCGCTTTGGGGGTCTAGTGCCTACAATGAGCAGTTCTTC,CASSSLWGSSAYNEQFF
.,TRBJ2-3,TRBV7-3,.,TGTGCCAGCAGCGGACCTAGCTATACGCAGTATTTT,CASSGPSYTQYF
.,TRBJ1-1,TRBV28,once,TGTGCCAGCAGTACCAACATGAACACTGAAGCTTTCTTT,CASSTNMNTEAFF
.,TRBJ2-1,TRBV29-1,few,TGCAGCGTTGACGAAATACTGGGGGCTCGGGAGCAGTTCTTC,CSVDEILGAREQFF
TRBD2,TRBJ2-3,TRBV10-3,few,TGTGCCACGGAGCGGGAGTCCACAGATACGCAGTATTTT,CATERESTDTQYF
.,TRBJ2-7,TRBV27,few,TGTGCCAGCAGTTCTTTCCGACAGCCTAGCTCCTACGAGCAGTACTTC,CASSSFRQPSSYEQYF
.,TRBJ1-1,TRBV6-1,few,TGTGCCAGCATTCCCCTTGGCGGGGTGAACACTGAAGCTTTCTTT,CASIPLGGVNTEAFF
TRBD1,TRBJ2-7,TRBV4-2,.,TGTGCCAGCAGCCGAACTTCCGGGACAGGGGACTACGAGCAGTACTTC,CASSRTSGTGDYEQYF
.,TRBJ1-2,TRBV28,few,TGTGCCAGCAGCCCACCCACAGGACCCTATGGCTACACCTTC,CASSPPTGPYGYTF
TRBD2,TRBJ2-7,TRBV28,.,TGTGCCAGCAGCCTGGCGGGGGAAAGGTCCTACGAGCAGTACTTC,CASSLAGERSYEQYF
.,TRBJ2-3,TRBV13,.,TGTGCCAGCAGCGGACAAACAGATACGCAGTATTTT,CASSGQTDTQYF
.,TRBJ1-1,TRBV12-3/TRBV12-4,.,TGTGCCAGCAGTTTTGGACTGGTGAACACTGAAGCTTTCTTT,CASSFGLVNTEAFF
TRBD2,TRBJ2-7,TRBV10-3,few,TGTGCCATCAGTGAGTCGTTCAGCGGGGGAAGGTACGAGCAGTACTTC,CAISESFSGGRYEQYF
.,TRBJ2-5,TRBV6-2/TRBV6-3,.,TGTGCCAGCAGTACCCGACAGGGAGGGCCGCAGGGGGAGACCCAGTACTTC,CASSTRQGGPQGETQYF
TRBD2,TRBJ2-3,TRBV7-9,.,TGTGCCAGCCGCGAACTAGCGGGGAAAGGTACGCAGTATTTT,CASRELAGKGTQYF
TRBD1,TRBJ1-5,TRBV6-2/TRBV6-3,.,TGTGCCAGCAGACCCCCCGGACAGGAAAGTCAGCCCCAGCATTTT,CASRPPGQESQPQHF
.,TRBJ2-7,TRBV6-5,once,TGTGCCAGCAGTTACTTATCTGGGCAGGGAGTATCCGAGCAGTACTTC,CASSYLSGQGVSEQYF
.,TRBJ1-2,TRBV28,.,TGTGCCAGCAGTTTCGGAGCAGGGGAAACCCAAACCGCGGGCTACACCTTC,CASSFGAGETQTAGYTF
.,TRBJ1-5,TRBV20-1,.,TGCAGTGCTACCCCCAATGCAGGACATGGACAGCCCCAGCATTTT,CSATPNAGHGQPQHF
.,TRBJ1-2,TRBV28,.,TGTGCCAGCAGTTTCTTACCGACATGGGGCTACACCTTC,CASSFLPTWGYTF
.,TRBJ2-3,TRBV28,.,TGTGCCAGCAGGCCCCCGGGGTTAACAGATACGCAGTATTTT,CASRPPGLTDTQYF
TRBD2,TRBJ2-5,TRBV18,.,TGTGCCAGCTCACCACTAGGGAGGGAAGAGACCCAGTACTTC,CASSPLGREETQYF
TRBD2,TRBJ2-1,TRBV4-2,.,TGTGCCAGCAGCCAACTAGCGGGGGAACCATCGGGTGAGCAGTTCTTC,CASSQLAGEPSGEQFF
TRBD2,TRBJ2-1,TRBV28,.,TGTGCCAGCAGTTTCTTAGCGGGGGGCGTTTTCAGCTCCTACAATGAGCAGTTCTTC,CASSFLAGGVFSSYNEQFF
.,TRBJ2-3,TRBV4-1,.,TGCGCCAGCAGCCAAGATCTTACAGGCACAGATACGCAGTATTTT,CASSQDLTGTDTQYF